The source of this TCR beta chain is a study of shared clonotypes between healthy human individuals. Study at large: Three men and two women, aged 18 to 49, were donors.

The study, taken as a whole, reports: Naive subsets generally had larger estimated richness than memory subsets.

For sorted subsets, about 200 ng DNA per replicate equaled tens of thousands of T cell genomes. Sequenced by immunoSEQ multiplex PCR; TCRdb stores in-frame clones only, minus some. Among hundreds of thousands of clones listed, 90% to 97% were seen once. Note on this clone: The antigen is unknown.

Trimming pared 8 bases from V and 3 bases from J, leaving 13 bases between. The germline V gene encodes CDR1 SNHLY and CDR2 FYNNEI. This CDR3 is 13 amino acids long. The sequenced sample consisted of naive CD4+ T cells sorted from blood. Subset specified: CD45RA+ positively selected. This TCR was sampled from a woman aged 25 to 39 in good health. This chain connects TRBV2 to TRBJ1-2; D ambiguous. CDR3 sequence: CASRLSPDYGYTF. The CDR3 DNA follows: TGTGCCAGCCGATTGAGTCCAGACTATGGCTACACCTTC.